This T cell receptor (beta chain) was observed in a study of T-cell reconstitution after alpha-beta-depleted transplantation in children. After removal of 6 bases from V and 5 bases from J, the junction contained 3 bases not matched to a gene. The CDR3 length is 11 residues. Germline loops: CDR1 DFQATT, CDR2 SNEGSKA (reference sequence). This clonotype occurred a few times. Preparing the TCRbeta library involved the use of unique molecular identifiers. TCRdb re-analysed the PCR reads in MiXCR, keeping a single row per CDR3 protein. The table records about 610,000 distinct CDR3 sequences, approximately 10% of them present only once.

This clonotype originated in a human donor who donated a stem cell graft to a child with acute myeloid leukemia. J is TRBJ2-5 and V is TRBV20-1, with TRBD1 identical over 7 bases. This specimen consisted of PBMCs from the stem cell graft donor, obtained from the stem cell graft. CDR3 sequence (DNA): TGCAGTGCGGTACAGGGGGAGACCCAGTACTTC. Residues: CSAVQGETQYF.